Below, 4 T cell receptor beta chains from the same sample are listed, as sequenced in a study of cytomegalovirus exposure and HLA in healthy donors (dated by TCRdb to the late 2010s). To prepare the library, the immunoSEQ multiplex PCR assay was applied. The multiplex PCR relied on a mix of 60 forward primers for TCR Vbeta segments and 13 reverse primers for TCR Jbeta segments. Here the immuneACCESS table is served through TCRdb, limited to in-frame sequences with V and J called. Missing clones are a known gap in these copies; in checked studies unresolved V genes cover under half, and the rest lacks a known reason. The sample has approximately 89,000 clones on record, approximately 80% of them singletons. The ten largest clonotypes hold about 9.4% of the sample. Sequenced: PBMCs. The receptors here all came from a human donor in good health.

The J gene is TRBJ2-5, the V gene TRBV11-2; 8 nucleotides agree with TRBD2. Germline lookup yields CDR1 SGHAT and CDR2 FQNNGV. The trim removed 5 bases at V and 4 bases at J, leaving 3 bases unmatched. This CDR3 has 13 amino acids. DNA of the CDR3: TGTGCCAGCAGCAATAGCGGGACAGAGACCCAGTACTTC. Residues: CASSNSGTETQYF.

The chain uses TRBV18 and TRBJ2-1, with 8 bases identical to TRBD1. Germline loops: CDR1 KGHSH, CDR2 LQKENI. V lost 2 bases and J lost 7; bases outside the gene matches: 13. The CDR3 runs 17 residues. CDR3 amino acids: CASSPTRTGKMRNEQFF. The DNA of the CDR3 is TGTGCCAGCTCACCAACTCGGACAGGGAAGATGAGGAATGAGCAGTTCTTC.

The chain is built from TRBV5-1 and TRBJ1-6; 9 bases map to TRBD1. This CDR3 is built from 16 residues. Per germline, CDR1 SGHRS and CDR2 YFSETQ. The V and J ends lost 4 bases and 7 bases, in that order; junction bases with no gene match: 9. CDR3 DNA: TGCGCCAGCAGCGCCGACCCCGGGACAGGGAATTCACCCCTCCACTTT. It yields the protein CASSADPGTGNSPLHF.

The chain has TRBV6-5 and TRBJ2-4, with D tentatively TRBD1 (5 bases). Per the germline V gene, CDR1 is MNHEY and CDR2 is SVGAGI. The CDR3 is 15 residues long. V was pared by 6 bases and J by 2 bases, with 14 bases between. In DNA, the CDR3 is TGTGCCAGCAGCGCTGGTACAGGTCCCAAAAACATTCAGTACTTC. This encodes CASSAGTGPKNIQYF.